This TCR beta chain is from a study of spatial heterogeneity in lung cancer. This CDR3 region has 14 residues. Time point of the sample: blood at routine non-recurrence follow-up after resection. Material for sequencing was whole RNA from tumor, nontumor lung or frozen PBMC, left unsorted. TCRdb redid the calling of the 5' RACE reads with MiXCR, one entry per CDR3 protein. The sample contains over 85,000 distinct CDR3 sequences, approximately 19% of which appear only once. Only a few counts were recorded for this clonotype. This receptor was obtained from a male donor with early-stage non-small cell lung cancer. This chain connects TRBV1 to TRBJ2-3; the table assigns TRBD2, which was not confirmed against the DNA. TRBV1 is reported as a pseudogene. The source material was PBMCs, sampled at follow-up. The CDR3 reads CTSLSGGSTDTQYF. As DNA, the CDR3 is TGCACCAGCCTTAGCGGAGGTAGCACAGATACGCAGTATTTT.